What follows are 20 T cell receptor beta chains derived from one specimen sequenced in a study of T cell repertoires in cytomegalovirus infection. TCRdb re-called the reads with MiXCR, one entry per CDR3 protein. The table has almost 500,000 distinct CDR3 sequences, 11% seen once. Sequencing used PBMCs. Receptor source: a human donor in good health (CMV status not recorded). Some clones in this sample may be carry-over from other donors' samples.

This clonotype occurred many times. The CDR3 is CSARDNREESNQPQHF. The DNA for the CDR3 is TGCAGTGCTAGAGATAACAGGGAAGAAAGCAATCAGCCCCAGCATTTT. The V gene is TRBV20-1, the J gene TRBJ1-5; the D gene is possibly TRBD1 (6 bases). The CDR3 is 16 amino acids. The V end was cut by 0 bases, the J end by 1 base, with 13 bases between. Per germline, CDR1 DFQATT and CDR2 SNEGSKA (reference sequence).

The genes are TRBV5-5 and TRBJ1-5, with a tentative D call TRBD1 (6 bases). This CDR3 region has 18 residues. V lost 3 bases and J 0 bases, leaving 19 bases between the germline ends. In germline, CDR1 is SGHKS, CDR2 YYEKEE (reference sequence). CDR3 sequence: CASSSLGGGSYSNQPQHF. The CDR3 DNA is TGTGCCAGCAGCTCCCTAGGGGGAGGCTCCTATAGCAATCAGCCCCAGCATTTT.

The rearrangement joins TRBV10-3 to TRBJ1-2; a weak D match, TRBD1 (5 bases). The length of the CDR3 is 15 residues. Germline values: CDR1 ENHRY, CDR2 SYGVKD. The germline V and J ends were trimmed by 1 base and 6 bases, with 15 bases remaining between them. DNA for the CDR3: TGTGCCATCAGTGAGTATACAGGCCTTTCCGATGGCTACACCTTC. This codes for CAISEYTGLSDGYTF.

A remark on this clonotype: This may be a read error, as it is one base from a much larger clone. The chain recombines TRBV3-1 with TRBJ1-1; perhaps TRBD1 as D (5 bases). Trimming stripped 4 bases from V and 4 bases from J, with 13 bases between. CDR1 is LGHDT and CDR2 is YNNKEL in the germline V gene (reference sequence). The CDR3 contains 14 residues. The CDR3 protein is CASSPWGGGTEAFF. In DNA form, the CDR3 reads TGTGCCAGCAGCCCCTGGGGCGGAGGCACTGAAGCTTTCTTT. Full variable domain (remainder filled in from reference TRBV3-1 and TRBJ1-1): DTAVSQTPKYLVTQMGNDKSIKCEQNLGHDTMYWYKQDSKKFLKIMFSYNNKELIINETVPNRFSPKSPDKAHLNLHINSLELGDSAVYFCASSPWGGGTEAFFGQGTRLTVV.

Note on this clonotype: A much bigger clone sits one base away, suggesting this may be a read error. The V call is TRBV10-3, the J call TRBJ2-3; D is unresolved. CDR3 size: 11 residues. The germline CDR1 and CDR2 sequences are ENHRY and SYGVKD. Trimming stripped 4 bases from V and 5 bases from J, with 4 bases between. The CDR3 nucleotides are TGTGCCATCAGTGTTCTAGATACGCAGTATTTT. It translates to CAISVLDTQYF.

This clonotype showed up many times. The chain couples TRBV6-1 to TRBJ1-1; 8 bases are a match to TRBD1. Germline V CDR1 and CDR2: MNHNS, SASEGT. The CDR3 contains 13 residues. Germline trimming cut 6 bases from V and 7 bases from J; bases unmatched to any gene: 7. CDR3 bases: TGTGCCAGCAGACCTTTTGGGACAGGTGAAGCTTTCTTT. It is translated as CASRPFGTGEAFF.

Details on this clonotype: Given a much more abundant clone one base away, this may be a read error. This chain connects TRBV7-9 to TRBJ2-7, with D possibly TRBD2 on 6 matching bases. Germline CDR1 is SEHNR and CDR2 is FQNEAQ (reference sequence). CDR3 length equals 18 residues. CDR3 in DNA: TGTGCCCGCAGCTTAGATTGGTTCGGGGGTCGAGCCTCCTACGAGCAGTACTTC. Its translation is CARSLDWFGGRASYEQYF.

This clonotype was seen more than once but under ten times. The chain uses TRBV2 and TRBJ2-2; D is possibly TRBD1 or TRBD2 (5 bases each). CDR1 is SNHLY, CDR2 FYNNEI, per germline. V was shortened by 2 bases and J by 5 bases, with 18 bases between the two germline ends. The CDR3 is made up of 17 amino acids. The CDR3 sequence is CASSELAGTIATGELFF. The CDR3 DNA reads TGTGCCAGCAGTGAATTGGCAGGGACGATCGCGACCGGGGAGCTGTTTTTT.

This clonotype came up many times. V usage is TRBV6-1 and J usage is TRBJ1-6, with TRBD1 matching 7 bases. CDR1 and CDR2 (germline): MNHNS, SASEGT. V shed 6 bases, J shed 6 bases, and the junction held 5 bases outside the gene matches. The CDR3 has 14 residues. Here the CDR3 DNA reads TGTGCCAGCAGCCGACAGGGTCTTAATTCACCCCTCCACTTT. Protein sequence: CASSRQGLNSPLHF.

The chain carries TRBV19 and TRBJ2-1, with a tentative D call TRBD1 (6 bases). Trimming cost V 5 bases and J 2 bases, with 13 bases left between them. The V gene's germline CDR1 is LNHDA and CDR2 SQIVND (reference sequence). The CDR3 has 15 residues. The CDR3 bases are TGTGCCAGTAGTTTGAGGGACAATGCCTACAATGAGCAGTTCTTC. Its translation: CASSLRDNAYNEQFF.

The CDR3 bases are TGCAGCGTTACAACCGGGACTAGGAAAAACAATGAGCAGTTCTTC. Translated: CSVTTGTRKNNEQFF. The rearrangement uses TRBV29-1 and TRBJ2-1, with TRBD2 matching over 8 bases. The CDR3 is 15 residues long. The junction had 11 bases not matched to a gene; V was cut back by 5 bases and J by 5 bases. Germline CDR1 SQVTM, CDR2 ANQGSEA.

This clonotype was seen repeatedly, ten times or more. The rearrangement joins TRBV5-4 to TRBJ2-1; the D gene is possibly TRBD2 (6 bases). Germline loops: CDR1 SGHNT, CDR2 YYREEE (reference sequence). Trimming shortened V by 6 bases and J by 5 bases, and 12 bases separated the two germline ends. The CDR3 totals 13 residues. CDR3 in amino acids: CASTGESDNEQFF. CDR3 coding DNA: TGTGCCAGCACGGGGGAAAGTGACAATGAGCAGTTCTTC. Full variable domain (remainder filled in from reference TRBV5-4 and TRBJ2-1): ETGVTQSPTHLIKTRGQQVTLRCSSQSGHNTVSWYQQALGQGPQFIFQYYREEENGRGNFPPRFSGLQFPNYSSELNVNALELDDSALYLCASTGESDNEQFFGPGTRLTVL.

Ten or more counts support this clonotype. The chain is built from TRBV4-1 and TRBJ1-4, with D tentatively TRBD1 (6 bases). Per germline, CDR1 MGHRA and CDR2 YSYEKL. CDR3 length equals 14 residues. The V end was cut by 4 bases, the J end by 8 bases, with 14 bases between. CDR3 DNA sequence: TGCGCCAGCAGCCTCTCACAGGGATCCGAAAAACTGTTTTTT. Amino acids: CASSLSQGSEKLFF.

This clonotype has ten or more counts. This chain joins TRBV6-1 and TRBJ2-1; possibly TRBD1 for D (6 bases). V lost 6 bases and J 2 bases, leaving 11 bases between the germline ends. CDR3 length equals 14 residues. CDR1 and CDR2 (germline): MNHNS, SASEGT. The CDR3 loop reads CASRGRGPYNEQFF. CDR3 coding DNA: TGTGCCAGCAGGGGCAGGGGACCCTACAATGAGCAGTTCTTC.

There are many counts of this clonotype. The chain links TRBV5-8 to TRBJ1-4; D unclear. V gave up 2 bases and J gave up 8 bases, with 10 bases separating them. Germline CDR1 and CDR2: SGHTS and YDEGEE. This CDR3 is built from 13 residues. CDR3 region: CASSFTVGEKLFF. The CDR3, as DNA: TGTGCCAGCAGCTTTACGGTTGGAGAAAAACTGTTTTTT.

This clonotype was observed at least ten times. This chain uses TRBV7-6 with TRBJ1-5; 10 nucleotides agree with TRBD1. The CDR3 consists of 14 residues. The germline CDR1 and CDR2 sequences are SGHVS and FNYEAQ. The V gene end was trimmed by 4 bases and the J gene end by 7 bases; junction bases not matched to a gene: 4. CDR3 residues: CASSSWTGGQPQHF. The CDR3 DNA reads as TGTGCCAGCAGCTCCTGGACAGGGGGACAGCCCCAGCATTTT. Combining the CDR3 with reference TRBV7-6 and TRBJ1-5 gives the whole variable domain GAGVSQSPRYKVTKRGQDVALRCDPISGHVSLYWYRQALGQGPEFLTYFNYEAQQDKSGLPNDRFSAERPEGSISTLTIQRTEQRDSAMYRCASSSWTGGQPQHFGDGTRLSIL.

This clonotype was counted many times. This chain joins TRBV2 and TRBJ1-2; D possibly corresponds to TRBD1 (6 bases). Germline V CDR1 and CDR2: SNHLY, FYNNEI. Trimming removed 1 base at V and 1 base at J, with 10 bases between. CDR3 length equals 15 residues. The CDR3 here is CASSEGWGHNYGYTF. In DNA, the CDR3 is TGTGCCAGCAGTGAAGGGTGGGGGCATAACTATGGCTACACCTTC.

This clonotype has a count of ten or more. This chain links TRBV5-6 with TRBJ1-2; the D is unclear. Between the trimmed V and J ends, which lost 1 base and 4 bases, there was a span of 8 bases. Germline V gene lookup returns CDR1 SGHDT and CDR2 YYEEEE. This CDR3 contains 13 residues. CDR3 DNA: TGTGCCAGCAGCTTGAACAACCCCTATGGCTACACCTTC. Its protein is CASSLNNPYGYTF.

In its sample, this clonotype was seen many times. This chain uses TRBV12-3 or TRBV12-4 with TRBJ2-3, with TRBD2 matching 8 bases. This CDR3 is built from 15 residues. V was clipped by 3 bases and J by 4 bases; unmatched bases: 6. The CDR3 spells CASSLEAGDADTQYF. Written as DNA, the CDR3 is TGTGCCAGCAGTTTGGAAGCGGGAGACGCAGATACGCAGTATTTT.

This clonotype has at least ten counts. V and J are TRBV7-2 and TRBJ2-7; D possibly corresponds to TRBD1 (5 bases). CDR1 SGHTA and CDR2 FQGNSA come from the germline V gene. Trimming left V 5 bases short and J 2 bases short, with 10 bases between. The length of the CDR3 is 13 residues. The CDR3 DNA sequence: TGTGCCAGCAGCCAGACAGTTACCTACGAGCAGTACTTC. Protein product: CASSQTVTYEQYF. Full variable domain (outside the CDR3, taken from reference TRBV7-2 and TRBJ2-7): GAGVSQSPSNKVTEKGKDVELRCDPISGHTALYWYRQSLGQGLEFLIYFQGNSAPDKSGLPSDRFSAERTGGSVSTLTIQRTQQEDSAVYLCASSQTVTYEQYFGPGTRLTVT.